These T cell receptor beta chains were read from a single sample in a study of Ad26.COV2.S vaccination and SARS-CoV-2 variants. TCRdb keeps only in-frame clones here, not all; method: immunoSEQ multiplex PCR. The sample shows 300,000 to 500,000 clones, 80% to 90% of them seen only once. Sequencing used peripheral blood, obtained in a trial of Ad26.COV2.S vaccine versus placebo. The receptor source for this set is a person between 18 and 65 years old who received the Ad26.COV2.S COVID-19 vaccine or a placebo. CDR3s include the opening cysteine and the closing phenylalanine or tryptophan. The D gene is left open where the match is weak. Not all rows give a size; the values are once, few, many and, for expanded clones, a class.

NA TRBJ2-7 TRBV23-1 TRBD2 TGCGCCAGCAGTCCGATGACTAGCGGGGGGACGTCCTACGAGCAGTACTTC CASSPMTSGGTSYEQYF
NA TRBJ2-2 TRBV7-2 NA TGTGCCAGCAGCTTCCCCCCCCCACGCGGGGAGCTGTTTTTT CASSFPPPRGELFF
NA TRBJ1-2 TRBV6-5 TRBD1 TGTGCCAGCAGGCTCGGACAGGGGGTGGGCTACACCTTC CASRLGQGVGYTF
NA TRBJ2-7 TRBV7-2 TRBD1 TGTGCCAGCAGCTTAGGGGGGACAGAGCGGCTGTACTTC CASSLGGTERLYF
many TRBJ1-5 TRBV5-6 NA TGTGCCAGCAGCTTGGGGGGCCACAGTCGCAATCAGCCCCAGCATTTT CASSLGGHSRNQPQHF
NA TRBJ2-4 TRBV21-1 NA TGTGCCAGCAGCCCACTACAGGGTTCGGGGGGTATTCAGTACTTC CASSPLQGSGGIQYF
NA TRBJ2-1 TRBV5-5 NA TGTGCCAGCAGCCCATTTCTGGGTGAGCAGTTCTTC CASSPFLGEQFF
NA TRBJ2-3 TRBV4-1 TRBD2 TGCGCCAGCAGCCAAGTTGCGGGGGGGCCAGATACGCAGTATTTT CASSQVAGGPDTQYF
NA TRBJ2-3 TRBV5-1 TRBD2 TGCGCCAGCAGCTTGGAGGCTAGCGGGGGGGGCACAGATACGCAGTATTTT CASSLEASGGGTDTQYF
NA TRBJ1-5 TRBV30 TRBD1 TGTGCCTGGCGGACAGGGGATGACAATCAGCCCCAGCATTTT CAWRTGDDNQPQHF
NA TRBJ1-5 TRBV4-3 NA TGCGCCAGCAGCCACTGGCAGGGCTGGCAGCCCCAGCATTTT CASSHWQGWQPQHF
few TRBJ1-2 TRBV24-1 NA TGTGCCACCAGTGATTCTGACAGCCTCTATGGCTACACCTTC CATSDSDSLYGYTF
NA TRBJ1-1 TRBV6-6 NA TGTGCCAGCACCTCAGACAGGAACACTGAAGCTTTCTTT CASTSDRNTEAFF
NA TRBJ1-3 TRBV30 NA TGTGCCTGGAGTGTAGGGGTGGGGGCCTCTGGAAACACCATATATTTT CAWSVGVGASGNTIYF
NA TRBJ1-2 TRBV5-4 TRBD1 TGTGCCAGCAGCTTGGTACAGGGGGATGGCTACACCTTC CASSLVQGDGYTF
NA TRBJ1-5 TRBV27 NA TGTGCCAGCAGTTTATCAGGGTCGAATCAGCCCCAGCATTTT CASSLSGSNQPQHF
NA TRBJ1-2 TRBV4-1 NA TGCGCCAGCAGCCAAGTCGAGGGGTCTGGCTACACCTTC CASSQVEGSGYTF
NA TRBJ2-7 TRBV4-1 TRBD2 TGCGCCAGCAGCCGGGAAGGACTAGCGGGGGGGCAGAGATACGAGCAGTACTTC CASSREGLAGGQRYEQYF
NA TRBJ1-2 TRBV4-2 NA TGTGCCAGCAGCCAGATCAGGGACGGACCGACACTCGACTATGGCTACACCTTC CASSQIRDGPTLDYGYTF
NA TRBJ2-3 TRBV19 NA TGTGCCAGTAGTTCGTACACCAGCCCCACAGATACGCAGTATTTT CASSSYTSPTDTQYF
once TRBJ1-2 TRBV15 NA TGTGCCACCAGCAGGGATCGGACGGTGCCTGAAGGCTACACCTTC CATSRDRTVPEGYTF
NA TRBJ2-5 TRBV6-1 TRBD1 TGTGCCAGCAGTGAGATTCAAGGGGGCTGGGAGACCCAGTACTTC CASSEIQGGWETQYF
NA TRBJ2-7 TRBV5-4 TRBD1 TGTGCCAGCAGCTTGGGGTTACAGGGGTCCTACGAGCAGTACTTC CASSLGLQGSYEQYF
NA TRBJ1-5 TRBV10-2 NA TGCGCCAGCAGTGCCAATTCACAGCCCCAGCATTTT CASSANSQPQHF
NA TRBJ1-2 TRBV3-1/TRBV3-2 NA TGTGCCAGCAGCCAAGGATGGGGCTACACCTTC CASSQGWGYTF
NA TRBJ1-6 TRBV6-5 TRBD1 TGTGCCACACAGGGGGATAATTCACCCCTCCACTTT CATQGDNSPLHF
once TRBJ1-2 TRBV5-4 NA TGTGCCAGCAGCTTGGGAGAGACACTAACTAATGGCTACACCTTC CASSLGETLTNGYTF
NA TRBJ2-1 TRBV29-1 NA TGCAGCGTTGAAGCCCCCCGCTCCTACAATGAGCAGTTCTTC CSVEAPRSYNEQFF
NA TRBJ2-3 TRBV11-2 NA TGTGCCAGCAGCCGAATCCAACGCACAGATACGCAGTATTTT CASSRIQRTDTQYF
NA TRBJ2-3 TRBV5-4 NA TGTGCCAGCAACCCGCCGGGGCGTCCAGATACGCAGTATTTT CASNPPGRPDTQYF
once TRBJ2-7 TRBV19 NA TGTGCCAGTAGTGATAGCTTTCGCAGGCTCTCCTACGAGCAGTACTTC CASSDSFRRLSYEQYF
NA TRBJ1-6 TRBV25-1 NA TGTGCCAGCAGTGCGATAACCTCCTATAATTCACCCCTCCACTTT CASSAITSYNSPLHF
NA TRBJ1-6 TRBV3-1/TRBV3-2 TRBD1 TGTGCCAGCAGCCACCCGACAGGGAATGGCTCACCCCTCCACTTT CASSHPTGNGSPLHF
NA TRBJ1-1 TRBV5-6 NA TGTGCCAGCAGCTTGGCCGGGGCAGGTCGAGGGAACACTGAAGCTTTCTTT CASSLAGAGRGNTEAFF
NA TRBJ1-1 TRBV6-2/TRBV6-3 NA TGTGCCAGCAGCCCCGGTCTTTACACTGAAGCTTTCTTT CASSPGLYTEAFF
once TRBJ2-1 TRBV13 NA TGTGCCAGCAGCCCCAGGACGGAAATCCTCTACAATGAGCAGTTCTTC CASSPRTEILYNEQFF
NA TRBJ2-5 TRBV7-8 NA TGTGCCAGCAGCTTGTTAGCTGCACCCTCCCAAGAGACCCAGTACTTC CASSLLAAPSQETQYF
NA TRBJ2-2 TRBV9 NA TGTGCCAGCAGCAGTCCTCGGTATAGGGGTGGATCCACCGGGGAGCTGTTTTTT CASSSPRYRGGSTGELFF
NA TRBJ1-5 TRBV10-2 NA TGCGCCAGCAGTGAGTCGACTCGGCTTAGCAATCAGCCCCAGCATTTT CASSESTRLSNQPQHF
NA TRBJ2-7 TRBV19 NA TGTGCCAGTAGTATTAACAGGTTAAGCGAGCAGTACTTC CASSINRLSEQYF
NA TRBJ1-1 TRBV12-3/TRBV12-4 NA TGTGCCAGCAGTTTGGAGGGGGATACTGAAGCTTTCTTT CASSLEGDTEAFF
NA TRBJ1-6 TRBV25-1 TRBD1 TGTGCCAGCAGAAACAGGGGAAGTGGTAATTCACCCCTCCACTTT CASRNRGSGNSPLHF
NA TRBJ2-5 TRBV7-9 TRBD2 TGTGCCAGCAGCTCCCCGGGACTAGCAACGGAGACCCAGTACTTC CASSSPGLATETQYF
NA TRBJ2-1 TRBV6-1 TRBD2 TGTGCCAGCAGTGGACTAGCGGGGGAGAGCTCCTACAATGAGCAGTTCTTC CASSGLAGESSYNEQFF
NA TRBJ2-2 TRBV7-6 TRBD1 TGTGCCAGCAGCTTAGGGGCCGGACAGGGGATCGGCACCGGGGAGCTGTTTTTT CASSLGAGQGIGTGELFF
NA TRBJ2-5 TRBV25-1 NA TGTGCCAGCAGTGAAACGGCCGGACTCTCAGGAAGAGAGACCCAGTACTTC CASSETAGLSGRETQYF
NA TRBJ2-7 TRBV7-2 TRBD2 TGTGCCAGCAGCTCTCCTAGCGGGGGGGGCTACGAGCAGTACTTC CASSSPSGGGYEQYF